This TCR beta chain is from a study of blood T cell repertoires in COVID-19. Study at large: Whether acute or convalescent, the COVID-19 samples came from the United States, Italy and Spain. T cells, B-cell-depleted T cells, or PBMCs provided the cDNA or gDNA that served as material.

This clone was seen a few times. The method was immunoSEQ multiplex PCR; TCRdb's version includes in-frame clones alone and lacks a portion of them. The table has approximately 430,000 clones, 75% to 90% seen once. This CDR3 spans 14 amino acids. CDR1 and CDR2 from the germline V gene are SGHRS and YFSETQ. Trimming removed 6 bases at V and 2 bases at J, with 15 bases between. Sequences were obtained from peripheral blood. This clonotype originated in a woman aged 30 to 39 with active or convalescent COVID-19. This sequence joins TRBV5-1 and TRBJ2-7; D is possibly TRBD2 (6 bases). The CDR3 here is CASMPGLGAYEQYF. CDR3 bases: TGCGCCAGCATGCCGGGACTCGGGGCCTACGAGCAGTACTTC.